These 27 T cell receptor beta chains were sequenced from one sample in a study of T cell changes during pregnancy in multiple sclerosis. Assay used: immunoSEQ multiplex PCR; TCRdb lists only in-frame clones, some missing. This sample carries 30,000 to 35,000 clones, 70% to 90% of them seen once, and the ten largest clones take 8%. The sample in question was CD8+ T cells from peripheral blood mononuclear cells, obtained before pregnancy. Receptors were obtained from a female donor with multiple sclerosis, enrolled in a pregnancy study.

CDR3 DNA: TGTGCCAGCAGTTTCCTCCTACAGGGGTCGGATGAAAAACTGTTTTTT. Its protein product is CASSFLLQGSDEKLFF. The chain is built from TRBV28 and TRBJ1-4; 7 bases line up with TRBD1. Trimming at V came to 3 bases and at J to 6 bases, leaving 10 bases not matched to a gene. The CDR3 consists of 16 residues. Germline CDR1 reads MDHEN; CDR2 reads SYDVKM.

The V and J genes are TRBV30 and TRBJ2-3, with D perhaps TRBD1 (5 bases). The CDR3 consists of 16 residues. The ends were cut back, 0 bases at V and 5 bases at J, with 18 bases in the middle. Germline V gene data show CDR1 as GTSNPN and CDR2 as SVGIG (reference sequence). The CDR3 coding sequence is TGTGCCTGGAGTGTATATCCAGGGTGGGTAAGAGATACGCAGTATTTT. It specifies CAWSVYPGWVRDTQYF.

The chain carries TRBV7-3 and TRBJ2-7, with D possibly matching TRBD2 (6 bases). There are 14 residues in the CDR3. The ends were cut back, 0 bases at V and 3 bases at J, with 9 bases in the middle. The germline V gene encodes CDR1 SGHTA and CDR2 FQGTGA. This CDR3 is CASSLTGRDYEQYF. In DNA, the CDR3 is TGTGCCAGCAGCTTAACGGGGCGGGACTACGAGCAGTACTTC.

The rearrangement links TRBV7-5 to TRBJ1-1; the DNA was not compared with TRBD1, the D call given in the table. TRBV7-5 is given as a pseudogene. This CDR3 contains 18 residues. The CDR3 reads CARSLFNRGPPLNTEAFF. The CDR3 DNA reads as TGTGCCAGAAGCTTATTTAACAGGGGGCCCCCCCTGAACACTGAAGCTTTCTTT.

This rearrangement joins TRBV19 to TRBJ2-7, with 9 bases that match TRBD1. V shed 8 bases and J 4 bases; nucleotides not matched to a gene: 9. CDR1 LNHDA and CDR2 SQIVND come from the germline V gene (reference sequence). The CDR3 runs to 14 residues. The CDR3 DNA reads TGTGCCAGTTCCCCCGGGACAGGGCTTTACGAGCAGTACTTC. Amino acids: CASSPGTGLYEQYF.

The chain links TRBV5-1 to TRBJ1-3; 9 nucleotides line up with TRBD1. Germline-derived CDR1 and CDR2 are SGHRS and YFSETQ. Germline trimming cut 3 bases from V and 7 bases from J; bases unmatched to any gene: 8. This CDR3 spans 15 amino acids. This chain's CDR3 is CASSSGQGNWNTIYF. The DNA of the CDR3 is TGCGCCAGCAGCTCGGGACAGGGAAATTGGAACACCATATATTTT.

This chain's CDR3 is CASSEWDGAINQPQHF. The DNA of the CDR3 is TGTGCCAGCAGTGAATGGGATGGGGCGATCAATCAGCCCCAGCATTTT. This chain connects TRBV6-1 to TRBJ1-5; D possibly corresponds to TRBD1 (5 bases). Trimming left V 2 bases short and J 3 bases short, with 14 bases between. The length of the CDR3 is 16 residues. Germline V gene data show CDR1 as MNHNS and CDR2 as SASEGT.

DNA for the CDR3: TGTGCCAGCAGTTTGACTGTCAGCTCCTACAATGAGCAGTTCTTC. It encodes CASSLTVSSYNEQFF. The chain links TRBV28 to TRBJ2-1; D unclear. The CDR3 has 15 amino acids. V shed 3 bases and J shed 0 bases, with 9 bases lying between them. Germline loops: CDR1 MDHEN, CDR2 SYDVKM.

V is TRBV28 and J is TRBJ2-7; D perhaps matches TRBD1 (6 bases). Germline CDR1 MDHEN, CDR2 SYDVKM. The CDR3 runs 15 residues. V lost 2 bases and J 4 bases, leaving 15 bases between the germline ends. CDR3 protein: CASSLESTGWYEQYF. For the CDR3, the DNA is TGTGCCAGCAGTTTAGAGAGTACAGGGTGGTACGAGCAGTACTTC.

The chain has TRBV11-3 and TRBJ1-5; possibly TRBD1 for D (5 bases). With 5 bases removed from V and 6 bases from J, the gap between germline ends came to 14 bases. Germline assignment: CDR1 SGHNT and CDR2 YENEEA. The CDR3 sequence is 14 residues long. The CDR3 is CASSVPGGAQPQHF. Here the CDR3 DNA reads TGTGCCAGCAGCGTGCCAGGTGGGGCTCAGCCCCAGCATTTT.

The V and J genes are TRBV4-1 and TRBJ1-1; TRBD1 might be the D (5 bases). The CDR3 runs 18 residues. Per the germline V gene, CDR1 is MGHRA and CDR2 is YSYEKL. Between the trimmed V and J ends, which lost 0 bases and 1 base, there was a span of 18 bases. CDR3 amino acids: CASSQDPSWGEGNTEAFF. In DNA form, the CDR3 reads TGCGCCAGCAGCCAAGACCCATCATGGGGGGAGGGGAACACTGAAGCTTTCTTT.

Here the CDR3 reads CASSEELAGGYGYTF. The CDR3 DNA reads as TGTGCCAGCAGTGAAGAGCTAGCCGGCGGGTATGGCTACACCTTC. V usage is TRBV2 and J usage is TRBJ1-2; no reliable D call. From germline, CDR1 is SNHLY and CDR2 FYNNEI. The CDR3 contains 15 residues. V was pared by 1 base and J by 5 bases, with 14 bases between.

This clone was observed a few times. This chain uses TRBV19 with TRBJ1-1, with D unresolved. The CDR3 extends over 13 amino acids. Germline CDR1 is LNHDA and CDR2 is SQIVND (reference sequence). V was shortened by 3 bases and J by 5 bases, with 10 bases between the two germline ends. CDR3 nucleotides: TGTGCCAGTAGTATGGACGGGGAAACTGAAGCTTTCTTT. Protein: CASSMDGETEAFF.

The chain joins TRBV5-1 to TRBJ2-3, with 8 positions matching TRBD1. Germline V gene data show CDR1 as SGHRS and CDR2 as YFSETQ. This CDR3 is built from 15 residues. Trimming removed 3 bases from V and 1 base from J; junction bases left unmatched: 4. CDR3 amino acids: CASSSPGQGTDTQYF. CDR3 DNA sequence: TGCGCCAGCAGCTCCCCGGGACAGGGCACAGATACGCAGTATTTT.

CDR3 bases: TGTGCCAGCAGCTCCACAATAGCGGGGGGCTACACAGATACGCAGTATTTT. Its translation is CASSSTIAGGYTDTQYF. The gene calls are TRBV7-9 and TRBJ2-3; 10 bases align to TRBD2. The CDR3 is 17 amino acids. Germline V lookup: CDR1 SEHNR, CDR2 FQNEAQ (reference sequence). J was trimmed by 2 bases and V by 4 bases; bases with no gene match: 9.

V is TRBV5-1 and J is TRBJ2-7; 10 nucleotides agree with TRBD1. J gave up 1 base and V 4 bases, and 11 bases lay outside the gene matches. The CDR3 loop spans 17 amino acids. Germline V gives CDR1 SGHRS, CDR2 YFSETQ. The DNA of the CDR3 is TGCGCCAGCAGCGTCGGGTACCGGGACAGGGGATCCTACGAGCAGTACTTC. Protein: CASSVGYRDRGSYEQYF.

This chain uses TRBV2 with TRBJ2-2, with D perhaps matching TRBD1 (5 bases). V shed 6 bases and J shed 1 base, with 9 bases lying between them. The CDR3 has 14 residues. The germline CDR1 and CDR2 sequences are SNHLY and FYNNEI. The CDR3 coding sequence is TGTGCCAGCAGGGACATACAGAACACCGGGGAGCTGTTTTTT. It encodes CASRDIQNTGELFF.

The genes are TRBV27 and TRBJ2-7; possible D gene TRBD1, 5 bases. This CDR3 is 14 amino acids long. CDR1 and CDR2 from the germline V gene are MNHEY and SMNVEV (reference sequence). Deletions cut 2 bases from V and 0 bases from J, with 8 bases between. CDR3 DNA sequence: TGTGCCAGCAGTTTACTCGACAGCTCCTACGAGCAGTACTTC. It is translated as CASSLLDSSYEQYF.

This chain's CDR3 is CASSVGLAGTYEQYF. CDR3 nucleotides: TGTGCCAGCAGTGTCGGACTAGCGGGGACGTACGAGCAGTACTTC. The chain joins TRBV2 to TRBJ2-7; 12 bases align to TRBD2. The V gene end was trimmed by 4 bases and the J gene end by 4 bases; junction bases not matched to a gene: 5. CDR3 length equals 15 residues. The germline V gene encodes CDR1 SNHLY and CDR2 FYNNEI. The full variable domain, with the rest looked up from reference TRBV2 and TRBJ2-7, is EPEVTQTPSHQVTQMGQEVILRCVPISNHLYFYWYRQILGQKVEFLVSFYNNEISEKSEIFDDQFSVERPDGSNFTLKIRSTKLEDSAMYFCASSVGLAGTYEQYFGPGTRLTVT.

The V call is TRBV6-5, the J call TRBJ2-5; 11 bases are shared with TRBD2. Unmatched junction bases numbered 5, after V lost 4 bases and J lost 1 base. This CDR3 contains 16 residues. Germline lookup yields CDR1 MNHEY and CDR2 SVGAGI. The CDR3 here is CASSLTGTSGQETQYF. CDR3 coding DNA: TGTGCCAGCAGTTTAACCGGGACTAGCGGCCAAGAGACCCAGTACTTC.

As regards this clone: Relative to the germline gene, one junction end is altered; a read error may explain this. The chain combines TRBV11-2 with TRBJ1-2; a weak D match, TRBD1 (6 bases). The germline V gene has CDR1 SGHAT and CDR2 FQNNGV. This CDR3 is 16 amino acids long. This CDR3 reads CASSQTWEGEASMVAF. The CDR3 nucleotides read TGTGCCAGCAGCCAAACCTGGGAGGGGGAGGCTTCAATGGTTGCCTTC. Full variable domain (outside the CDR3, taken from reference TRBV11-2 and TRBJ1-2): EAGVAQSPRYKIIEKRQSVAFWCNPISGHATLYWYQQILGQGPKLLIQFQNNGVVDDSQLPKDRFSAERLKGVDSTLKIQPAKLEDSAVYLCASSQTWEGEASMVAFGSGTRLTVV.

V usage is TRBV4-1 and J usage is TRBJ1-4; tentative D call: TRBD1 (6 bases). With 0 bases removed from V and 7 bases from J, the gap between germline ends came to 12 bases. The CDR3 spans 15 residues. Germline lookup yields CDR1 MGHRA and CDR2 YSYEKL. The CDR3 protein is CASSQDRGGSEKLFF. In nucleotides, the CDR3 is TGCGCCAGCAGCCAAGACAGGGGAGGGAGTGAAAAACTGTTTTTT.

This rearrangement joins TRBV6-1 to TRBJ2-1; D remains unclear. This CDR3 has 13 residues. V lost 2 bases, J lost 7 bases, and 9 bases lay in between. Germline CDR1 is MNHNS and CDR2 is SASEGT. For the CDR3, the DNA is TGTGCCAGCAGTGAATGGGCCCGTAATGAGCAGTTCTTC. It codes for CASSEWARNEQFF.

V usage is TRBV4-3 and J usage is TRBJ1-3; no reliable D call. V was trimmed by 0 bases and J by 3 bases, leaving 6 bases between them. This CDR3 comprises 14 residues. Per germline, CDR1 LGHNA and CDR2 YSLEER. The CDR3 DNA sequence: TGCGCCAGCAGCCAAGAATCCGTTGGAAACACCATATATTTT. Protein: CASSQESVGNTIYF.

The CDR3: CASSTNSGYEQYF. In DNA form, the CDR3 reads TGTGCCAGCAGCACAAATAGCGGTTACGAGCAGTACTTC. V and J are TRBV5-6 and TRBJ2-7, with D maybe TRBD2 (6 bases). Between the trimmed V and J ends, which lost 4 bases and 4 bases, there was a span of 12 bases. Per germline, CDR1 SGHDT and CDR2 YYEEEE. The CDR3 runs to 13 residues.

The count of this clone is one. V is TRBV28 and J is TRBJ1-1; D is unresolved. This CDR3 comprises 11 residues. CDR1 is MDHEN, CDR2 SYDVKM, per germline. V was trimmed by 7 bases and J by 2 bases, leaving 5 bases between them. CDR3 amino acids: CASTQNTEAFF. CDR3 DNA: TGTGCCAGCACCCAAAACACTGAAGCTTTCTTT.

The gene calls are TRBV4-3 and TRBJ2-3; D uncertain. CDR1 and CDR2 (germline): LGHNA, YSLEER. The CDR3 runs 17 residues. Trimming removed 3 bases at V and 2 bases at J, with 18 bases between. CDR3 in amino acids: CASSHTSYAVPTDTQYF. The CDR3 DNA sequence: TGCGCCAGCAGCCATACCAGCTATGCGGTCCCCACAGATACGCAGTATTTT.